Reported below is one T cell receptor beta chain. The ends were cut back, 2 bases at V and 4 bases at J, with 7 bases in the middle. This CDR3 region has 13 residues. Germline V lookup: CDR1 SGHVS, CDR2 FNYEAQ. The entry originates in a study of blood T cells in healthy people across ages. For the second PCR, which ran for 7 to 11 cycles, a sample-barcoded 5' primer and a J-beta primer mix were used. TCRdb passed the 5' RACE reads through MiXCR, listing each CDR3 protein once. The profile shows approximately 1,000,000 distinct CDR3 sequences, 45% of them singletons. The chain employs TRBV7-6 and TRBJ2-3; no clear D gene. The origin of this receptor is a woman aged 60 to 75 in good health. Material for sequencing was blood. The CDR3 spells CASSLSQPDTQYF. CDR3 in DNA: TGTGCCAGCAGCTTATCACAGCCAGATACGCAGTATTTT. Full variable domain (missing parts from reference TRBV7-6 and TRBJ2-3): GAGVSQSPRYKVTKRGQDVALRCDPISGHVSLYWYRQALGQGPEFLTYFNYEAQQDKSGLPNDRFSAERPEGSISTLTIQRTEQRDSAMYRCASSLSQPDTQYFGPGTRLTVL.